This paragraph covers one T cell receptor (beta chain) sequence. TCRdb re-analysed the 5' RACE reads in MiXCR, keeping a single row per CDR3 protein. The sample lists just under 650,000 distinct CDR3 sequences, about 7.6% occurring once. The V end was cut by 4 bases, the J end by 0 bases, with 10 bases between. Per germline, CDR1 SGHRS and CDR2 YFSETQ. CDR3 size: 15 residues. The data were obtained in a study of identical twins. Separately, the same data were catalogued under a study of yellow fever vaccine responses in identical twins.

The sequenced sample was PBMCs. The chain uses TRBV5-1 and TRBJ1-4; the D is unclear. The clonotype originates from a woman aged 18-30 years in good health. The CDR3 DNA sequence: TGCGCCAGCAGCCCCTACCCTGCAACTAATGAAAAACTGTTTTTT. This encodes CASSPYPATNEKLFF.